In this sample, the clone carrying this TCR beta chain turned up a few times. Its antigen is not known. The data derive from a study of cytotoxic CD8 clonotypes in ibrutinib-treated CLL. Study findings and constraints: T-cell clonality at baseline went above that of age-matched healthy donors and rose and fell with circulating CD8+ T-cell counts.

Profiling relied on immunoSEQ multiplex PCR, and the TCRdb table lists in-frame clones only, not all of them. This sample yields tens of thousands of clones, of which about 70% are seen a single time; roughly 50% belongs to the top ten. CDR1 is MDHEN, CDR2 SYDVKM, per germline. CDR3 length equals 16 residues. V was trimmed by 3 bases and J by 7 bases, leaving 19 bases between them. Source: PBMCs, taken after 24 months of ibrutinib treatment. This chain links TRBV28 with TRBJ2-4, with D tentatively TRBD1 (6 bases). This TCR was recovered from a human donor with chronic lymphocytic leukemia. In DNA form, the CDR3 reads TGTGCCAGCAGTTTGAAAACTGGCAGGGGTGGGAACATTCAGTACTTC. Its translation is CASSLKTGRGGNIQYF. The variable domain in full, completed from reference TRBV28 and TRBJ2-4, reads DVKVTQSSRYLVKRTGEKVFLECVQDMDHENMFWYRQDPGLGLRLIYFSYDVKMKEKGDIPEGYSVSREKKERFSLILESASTNQTSMYLCASSLKTGRGGNIQYFGAGTRLSVL.